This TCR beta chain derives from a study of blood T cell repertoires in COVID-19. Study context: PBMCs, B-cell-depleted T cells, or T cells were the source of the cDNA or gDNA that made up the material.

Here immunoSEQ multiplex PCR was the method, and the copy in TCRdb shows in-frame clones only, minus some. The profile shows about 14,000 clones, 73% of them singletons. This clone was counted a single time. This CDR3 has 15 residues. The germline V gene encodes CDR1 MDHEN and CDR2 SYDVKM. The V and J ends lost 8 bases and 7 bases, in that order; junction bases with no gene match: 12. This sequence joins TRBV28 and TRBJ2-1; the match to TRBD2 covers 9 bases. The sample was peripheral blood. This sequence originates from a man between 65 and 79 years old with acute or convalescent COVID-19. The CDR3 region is CASSLGGRACNEQFF. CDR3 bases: TGTGCCAGCTCGCTGGGCGGGAGGGCCTGTAATGAGCAGTTCTTC.